This entry describes one T cell receptor beta chain. Its antigen is not yet known. Per-nucleotide qualities are absent, and no much larger clonotype sits a single base away. The data were taken from a study of blood T cells in healthy people across ages (dated by TCRdb to the mid-2010s). With respect to the entire study: In model experiments, template switching captured about one uniquely barcoded TCR beta cDNA molecule for every two T cells. To track age-related changes in TCR beta repertoire diversity, the study relied on deep sequencing normalized with unique cDNA molecular identifiers. Four age groups were formed from the donors: young (average roughly 15 years), middle-aged (around 41), aged (62) and long-lived (roughly 88). To avoid experimental bias, donors of different ages were distributed randomly across sequencing lanes. For two donors (one aged 18 to 30 and one aged 80 or older), the study analyzed two additional independent replicas of 1 million unique cDNA reads from the same blood draw. Beyond this particular receptor, the publication reports: A strong correlation was found between observed TCR beta diversity and the percentage of naive T cells measured by flow cytometry. Compared with the aged group, the long-lived group had more naive CD4+ T cells, fewer expanded clones and increased TCR diversity, suggesting age selection. Estimates of total diversity based on one million sequenced T cells were regarded as lower bounds and as underestimates. Because profiling used bulk unsorted PBMCs, naive and antigen-experienced compartments could not be compared conclusively. The CMV infection status of donors was not known, potentially confounding age-related changes in expanded clonotypes. As age increased, observed TCR beta diversity per million T cells dropped in a roughly linear way, and a significant reduction was already evident by age about 40.

According to the germline V gene, CDR1 reads SGHDN and CDR2 reads FVKESK. The CDR3 runs 14 amino acids, cysteine and phenylalanine included. Just the 42-base CDR3 DNA is kept, in frame starting at base 1. V loses 1 base, J loses 2 bases, and the germline ends lie 9 bases apart. Library creation used 5' RACE. The listed sequencing device is Illumina HiSeq 2500. A second PCR of roughly 6 to 12 cycles was run with a J-beta primer mix and a sample-barcoded 5' primer. A template-switch 5' adaptor carrying 12 random nucleotides introduced a unique molecular identifier onto each TCR beta cDNA molecule. Each sample yielded at least 2.5 million CDR3-containing paired-end reads. First-strand cDNA synthesis was performed from all RNA using the Mint cDNA synthesis kit, with priming by a TRBC-specific oligonucleotide. All cDNA was treated with uracil-DNA glycosylase and then went through a first 18-cycle PCR with the universal primers M1SS and BC2_uni_R. In the paper's pipeline: For normalization, 1 million high-quality reads were randomly selected from each sample, with every read carrying a distinct molecular identifier. Instead of being binned into consensus sequences, reads with shared molecular identifiers were discarded. CDR3 identification, clonotype clustering and error correction used MiTCR with a Q25 quality threshold and the strictest error-elimination algorithm. A nonparametric unseen species model using Euler transformation provided a lower-bound estimate of total TCR beta diversity. TCRdb reprocessing: public reads trimmed at Q25 with fastp, clones called with MiXCR, in-frame beta chains kept. Rows with one shared CDR3 protein collapse into an entry with the most common genes and DNA. What appears here as the V and J calls and clone size reflects TCRdb's work, not the paper's. The sample table contains 1.2 million to 1.5 million distinct CDR3 sequences; only one count was recorded for around 55% of them. 6.5% to 8.5% of the sample goes to the ten largest clones.

Systemically healthy Caucasian individuals from Russia, 39 in total and aged roughly 6 to 100 years, were included as donors. Each donor gave about 9.2 milliliters of peripheral blood, drawn into EDTA-treated Vacutainer tubes. Ficoll-Paque density-gradient centrifugation was used to isolate PBMCs, with at least 7 million per sample. Trizol reagent was used to extract total RNA from PBMCs, with at least 5.5 micrograms per sample. The percentages of naive CD45RAhigh/CD27high T cells were determined by flow cytometry on a PBMC aliquot from every donor. Sample: blood. The chain was built from TRBV14 and TRBJ2-7; the D segment cannot be called with confidence. The TCR sequence derives from a man aged 18 to 30 in good health. The bases read TGTGCCAGCAGCCAAGTTTTAGCCACCTACGAGCAGTACTTC. This yields the protein CASSQVLATYEQYF.